These 2 T cell receptor beta chains were sequenced from one sample in a study of cytomegalovirus exposure and HLA in healthy donors. The PCR employed 60 Vbeta primers together with 13 Jbeta primers. Here immunoSEQ multiplex PCR was the method, and the copy in TCRdb shows in-frame clones only, minus some. This sample has about 130,000 clones, with 70% to 85% found just once. Sequenced input: PBMCs. Receptors were obtained from a middle-aged man in good health and CMV-seronegative.

The table lists this clone with a count of one. This chain uses TRBV6-1 with TRBJ1-4, with D possibly matching TRBD1 (5 bases). CDR3 length: 15 residues. Germline V CDR1 and CDR2: MNHNS, SASEGT. V lost 6 bases, J lost 7 bases, and 18 bases lay in between. The CDR3 nucleotides are TGTGCCAGCAGCGATCCGGGACTATTGGGTGAAAAACTGTTTTTT. As protein: CASSDPGLLGEKLFF.

The chain links TRBV7-8 to TRBJ2-7, with D tentatively TRBD2 (6 bases). The germline gives CDR1 SGHVS, CDR2 FQNEAQ. The CDR3 has 17 residues. Deletions cut 4 bases from V and 0 bases from J, with 19 bases between. CDR3 region: CASSSRRGMGGSYEQYF. CDR3 sequence (DNA): TGTGCCAGCAGCTCCCGGAGGGGAATGGGGGGCTCCTACGAGCAGTACTTC.